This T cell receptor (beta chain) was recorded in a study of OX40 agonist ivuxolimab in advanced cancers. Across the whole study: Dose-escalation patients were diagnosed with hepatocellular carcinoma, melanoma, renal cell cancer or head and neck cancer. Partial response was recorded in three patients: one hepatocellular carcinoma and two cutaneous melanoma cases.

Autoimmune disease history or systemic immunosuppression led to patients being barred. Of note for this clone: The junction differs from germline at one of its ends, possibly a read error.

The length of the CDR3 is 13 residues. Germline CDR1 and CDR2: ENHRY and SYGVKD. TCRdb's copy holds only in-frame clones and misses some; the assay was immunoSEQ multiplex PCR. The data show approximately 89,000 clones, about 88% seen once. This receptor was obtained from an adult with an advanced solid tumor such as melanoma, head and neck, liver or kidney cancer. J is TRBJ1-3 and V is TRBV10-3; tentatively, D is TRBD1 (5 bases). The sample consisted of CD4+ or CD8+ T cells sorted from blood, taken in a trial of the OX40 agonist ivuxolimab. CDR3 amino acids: CAISELLGQGFYF. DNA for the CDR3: TGTGCCATCAGTGAGCTGTTAGGACAAGGGTTTTACTTT.